The 31 T cell receptor beta chains listed next were all sequenced from one sample in a study of T-cell reconstitution after alpha-beta-depleted transplantation in children (dated by TCRdb to about 2016). The meaning of the sample's treatment or condition label: allogeneic hematopoietic cell transplantation with graft depleted of TCRalphabeta T cells and CD19 B cells. The library was generated by PCR. Sequencing took place on an Illumina HiSeq 2500. To normalize quantification of the TCRbeta repertoire, the TCR libraries were built with molecular barcoding that relied on unique molecular identifiers. The public reads were reprocessed in TCRdb via fastp at Q25 and MiXCR, keeping in-frame beta chains. Identical CDR3 protein sequences are pooled into one entry, listed with their most common genes and DNA. The sample table contains 120,000 to 150,000 distinct CDR3 sequences; only one count was recorded for roughly 8.8% of them. The top ten constitute less than 20% of the sample.

The input for sequencing was PBMCs, mostly from graft donor cells, taken 180 days after TCRalphabeta/CD19-depleted stem cell transplant. Receptor source: a female patient under 10 years old who had a stem cell transplant for congenital amegakaryocytic thrombocytopenia, so the T cells may come from the graft donor.

V is TRBV27 and J is TRBJ2-5; D gene unclear. The CDR3 has 15 residues. Trimming took off 5 bases at V and 5 bases at J, with 18 bases between the two ends. Looked up from germline, CDR1 is MNHEY and CDR2 is SMNVEV (reference sequence). The CDR3 DNA reads TGTGCCAGCAGTCAACCTTCGGGCGGTGCCGAGACCCAGTACTTC. It is translated as CASSQPSGGAETQYF.

This clonotype was counted many times. CDR3 region: CASSSGERQPQHF. DNA for the CDR3: TGTGCCAGCAGTTCAGGGGAGAGGCAGCCCCAGCATTTT. The rearrangement uses TRBV6-2 or TRBV6-3 and TRBJ1-5; D possibly corresponds to TRBD1 (6 bases). Trimming left V 4 bases short and J 7 bases short, with 11 bases between. This CDR3 has 13 residues. CDR1 MNHEY and CDR2 SVGEGT come from the germline V gene.

This clonotype showed up many times. This chain uses TRBV28 with TRBJ2-2; D may be TRBD2 (6 bases). Trimming took off 2 bases at V and 6 bases at J, with 7 bases between the two ends. CDR3 length: 13 amino acids. CDR1 and CDR2 (germline): MDHEN, SYDVKM. CDR3 sequence: CASSLAGPGELFF. CDR3 nucleotides: TGTGCCAGCAGTTTAGCGGGGCCCGGGGAGCTGTTTTTT.

This clonotype was seen repeatedly, ten times or more. The chain has TRBV20-1 and TRBJ1-5; TRBD1 is a possible D gene (6 bases). Trimming stripped 1 base from V and 3 bases from J, with 13 bases between. Per the germline V gene, CDR1 is DFQATT and CDR2 is SNEGSKA (reference sequence). CDR3 size: 15 residues. This CDR3 reads CSARAQGYDNQPQHF. In DNA form, the CDR3 reads TGCAGTGCTAGAGCTCAGGGGTACGACAATCAGCCCCAGCATTTT.

This clonotype was found a few times. The genes are TRBV12-3 or TRBV12-4 and TRBJ2-3, with 8 bases fitting TRBD2. V was pared by 5 bases and J by 1 base, with 5 bases of the junction left unmatched. The CDR3 totals 15 residues. The CDR3 loop is CASSVASGRTDTQYF. The CDR3 nucleotides read TGTGCCAGCAGTGTGGCTAGCGGGCGCACAGATACGCAGTATTTT.

This clonotype has at least ten counts. The chain combines TRBV29-1 with TRBJ2-6, with 11 positions matching TRBD2. V lost 8 bases, J lost 2 bases, and 5 bases stayed unmatched. This CDR3 has 15 residues. The V gene's germline CDR1 is SQVTM and CDR2 ANQGSEA. This chain's CDR3 is CSNGSGRAGANVLTF. Written as DNA, the CDR3 is TGCAGCAACGGTAGCGGGAGGGCTGGGGCCAACGTCCTGACTTTC.

This clonotype was seen many times. This chain uses TRBV5-1 with TRBJ2-5; D is unclear. The CDR3 spans 13 residues. Germline assignment: CDR1 SGHRS and CDR2 YFSETQ. Between the trimmed V and J ends, which lost 2 bases and 5 bases, there was a span of 10 bases. In nucleotides, the CDR3 is TGCGCCAGCAGCTTCGAATGGGTCGAGACCCAGTACTTC. Protein: CASSFEWVETQYF.

This clonotype has a count of ten or more. CDR3 protein: CSAHRGLAEAFF. DNA of the CDR3: TGCAGCGCCCACAGGGGGTTGGCTGAAGCTTTCTTT. The rearrangement uses TRBV29-1 and TRBJ1-1, with 8 positions matching TRBD1. In germline, CDR1 is SQVTM, CDR2 ANQGSEA. The length of the CDR3 is 12 residues. V was clipped by 7 bases and J by 6 bases; unmatched bases: 7.

The rearrangement uses TRBV21-1 and TRBJ2-1; TRBD1 reflects the table's D call only, with no check against the DNA. TRBV21-1 is reported as a pseudogene. This CDR3 comprises 18 residues. Written as DNA, the CDR3 is TGTGCCAGACTCCGCGTAGCGGGGGCGTTGAGCTCCTACAATGAGCAGTTCTTC. Its translation: CARLRVAGALSSYNEQFF.

In the case of this clonotype: A read error is possible here, since a much larger clone lies one base away. The gene calls are TRBV5-1 and TRBJ2-2; maybe TRBD1 (6 bases). The CDR3 consists of 16 residues. Per germline, CDR1 SGHRS and CDR2 YFSETQ. CDR3 region: CASSADAGTPTRELFF. DNA of the CDR3: TGCGCCAGCAGCGCAGACGCCGGGACACCCACCCGGGAGCTGTTTTTT.

The V gene is TRBV5-1, the J gene TRBJ1-5; the D gene is possibly TRBD1 (5 bases). This CDR3 is built from 15 residues. Germline loops: CDR1 SGHRS, CDR2 YFSETQ. V gave up 0 bases and J gave up 3 bases, with 10 bases separating them. The CDR3 DNA follows: TGCGCCAGCAGCTTGGTAGGGGCCCTCAATCAGCCCCAGCATTTT. This sequence encodes CASSLVGALNQPQHF.

This clonotype was counted between two and nine times. V and J are TRBV25-1 and TRBJ2-7; the D is unclear. The ends were cut back, 2 bases at V and 4 bases at J, with 12 bases in the middle. The CDR3 is 14 residues long. From germline, CDR1 is MGHDK and CDR2 SYGVNS. In nucleotides, the CDR3 is TGTGCCAGCAGTGAAGACGGAATGTCTTACGAGCAGTACTTC. Encoded protein: CASSEDGMSYEQYF.

The table lists this clonotype with a few counts. The CDR3, as DNA: TGTGCCACCAGCAGAAGACAGCCCCCGGGGCCATATGGCTACACCTTC. Translating it yields CATSRRQPPGPYGYTF. The J gene is TRBJ1-2, the V gene TRBV15, with D perhaps matching TRBD1 (5 bases). V gave up 2 bases and J gave up 5 bases, with 18 bases separating them. This CDR3 spans 16 amino acids. Germline V gene lookup returns CDR1 LNHNV and CDR2 YYDKDF (reference sequence).

This clonotype was counted a few times. This chain links TRBV7-2 with TRBJ2-3, with TRBD1 matching over 7 bases. CDR3 length: 16 amino acids. With V trimmed by 1 base and J by 1 base, 5 bases remained unmatched. Germline V gives CDR1 SGHTA, CDR2 FQGNSA. The CDR3 sequence: CASSLGYGTGTDTQYF. CDR3 coding DNA: TGTGCCAGCAGCTTAGGCTATGGGACAGGCACAGATACGCAGTATTTT.

Here the CDR3 reads CASKPTQPHTKLFF. DNA for the CDR3: TGTGCCAGCAAGCCGACACAGCCCCATACAAAACTGTTTTTT. J is TRBJ1-4 and V is TRBV27; no reliable D call. CDR3 length: 14 residues. V lost 7 bases and J lost 10, with 19 bases in between. Germline assignment: CDR1 MNHEY and CDR2 SMNVEV (reference sequence).

This clonotype was seen at least ten times. J is TRBJ1-5 and V is TRBV5-5; D is undetermined. CDR1 SGHKS and CDR2 YYEKEE come from the germline V gene (reference sequence). CDR3 length: 15 residues. With 1 base removed from V and 4 bases from J, the gap between germline ends came to 12 bases. The CDR3 DNA reads TGTGCCAGCAGCTTGTCTCCTATGCTGAATCAGCCCCAGCATTTT. Translated: CASSLSPMLNQPQHF.

This clonotype was seen repeatedly, ten times or more. This chain connects TRBV12-3 or TRBV12-4 to TRBJ2-5; the D is unclear. V was pared by 4 bases and J by 5 bases, with 5 bases between. CDR3 length: 11 amino acids. CDR3 in DNA: TGTGCCAGCAGTTCCTTTGAGACCCAGTACTTC. It yields the protein CASSSFETQYF.

This clonotype was detected only a few times. The chain employs TRBV27 and TRBJ1-1; 8 bases map to TRBD1. The CDR3 loop spans 13 amino acids. Germline trimming cut 4 bases from V and 4 bases from J; bases unmatched to any gene: 2. Germline V lookup: CDR1 MNHEY, CDR2 SMNVEV (reference sequence). The CDR3 region is CASSSTGGTEAFF. In DNA form, the CDR3 reads TGTGCCAGCAGTTCCACAGGGGGCACTGAAGCTTTCTTT.

This clonotype came up many times. The V and J genes are TRBV28 and TRBJ2-7, with 7 bases identical to TRBD2. Germline V CDR1 and CDR2: MDHEN, SYDVKM. V shed 8 bases, J shed 3 bases, and the junction held 13 bases outside the gene matches. The CDR3 has 15 residues. CDR3 nucleotides: TGTGCCAGCCCACCGGGTTTGGGGGGGAGCTACGAGCAGTACTTC. It encodes CASPPGLGGSYEQYF.

Concerning this clonotype itself: This may be a read error: a much more frequent sequence differs by one nucleotide. This chain joins TRBV28 and TRBJ1-1; no clear D gene. Germline V gene lookup returns CDR1 MDHEN and CDR2 SYDVKM. CDR3 length: 16 amino acids. Written as DNA, the CDR3 is TGTTCCAGCAGTTTCCCCCTCCAGTCCCTCAAGACTGAAGCTTTCTTT. The encoded protein is CSSSFPLQSLKTEAFF.

The chain uses TRBV6-1 and TRBJ2-3; weak D call: TRBD1 (6 bases). V was cut by 4 bases and J by 4 bases, with 9 bases left in between. This CDR3 comprises 13 residues. Per the germline V gene, CDR1 is MNHNS and CDR2 is SASEGT. The CDR3 protein is CASSAQGPDTQYF. Here the CDR3 DNA reads TGTGCCAGCAGTGCGCAGGGGCCAGATACGCAGTATTTT.

The sample holds many counts of this clonotype. V and J are TRBV15 and TRBJ2-1; unclear D gene. Per germline, CDR1 LNHNV and CDR2 YYDKDF (reference sequence). The germline V and J ends were trimmed by 0 bases and 8 bases, with 11 bases remaining between them. This CDR3 region has 14 residues. The DNA for the CDR3 is TGTGCCACCAGCAGAGATCACTATGGGGATGAGCAGTTCTTC. Translated: CATSRDHYGDEQFF.

This clonotype was seen ten or more times. The chain employs TRBV10-3 and TRBJ1-2; D perhaps matches TRBD1 (5 bases). The CDR3 has 16 residues. The germline V gene encodes CDR1 ENHRY and CDR2 SYGVKD. Trimming shortened V by 1 base and J by 3 bases, and 15 bases separated the two germline ends. CDR3 in amino acids: CAISEYRDAEDYGYTF. The CDR3 region has the DNA TGTGCCATCAGTGAGTATAGGGACGCTGAGGACTATGGCTACACCTTC.

The table lists this clonotype with many counts. The V and J genes are TRBV20-1 and TRBJ2-1; 7 bases are shared with TRBD2. The CDR3 has 15 residues. The germline V gene has CDR1 DFQATT and CDR2 SNEGSKA (reference sequence). The V gene end was trimmed by 1 base and the J gene end by 3 bases; junction bases not matched to a gene: 6. The CDR3 is CSARVLAANYNEQFF. DNA of the CDR3: TGCAGTGCTAGAGTTCTAGCGGCCAACTACAATGAGCAGTTCTTC.

There are many counts of this clonotype. The chain carries TRBV20-1 and TRBJ1-5; the D gene is possibly TRBD1 (5 bases). Trimming pared 2 bases from V and 8 bases from J, leaving 13 bases between. This CDR3 spans 13 amino acids. Germline V gene sequence: CDR1 DFQATT, CDR2 SNEGSKA (reference sequence). In nucleotides, the CDR3 is TGCAGTGCTAGAATAGGGGTTAAGGAGCCCCAGCATTTT. The encoded protein is CSARIGVKEPQHF.

Only a few counts were recorded for this clonotype. The chain is built from TRBV7-8 and TRBJ2-7; either TRBD1 or TRBD2 may supply D (5 bases each). Between the trimmed V and J ends, which lost 10 bases and 0 bases, there was a span of 16 bases. The CDR3 runs to 14 residues. The germline V gene has CDR1 SGHVS and CDR2 FQNEAQ. The CDR3 bases are TGTGCCACCACCACCGGGACGGACTCCTACGAGCAGTACTTC. Translation: CATTTGTDSYEQYF.

The table lists this clonotype with many counts. The genes are TRBV5-1 and TRBJ2-5; a weak D match, TRBD1 (6 bases). Germline loops: CDR1 SGHRS, CDR2 YFSETQ. The CDR3 runs 14 residues. Between the trimmed V and J ends, which lost 3 bases and 7 bases, there was a span of 16 bases. The chain's CDR3 is CASSSGTPTGTQYF. The CDR3 DNA reads as TGCGCCAGCAGCTCAGGGACACCAACGGGGACCCAGTACTTC.

A note on this clonotype: A read error may be the cause here, since a much bigger clone is one base away. This sequence joins TRBV19 and TRBJ2-3; D remains ambiguous. CDR1 and CDR2 from the germline V gene are LNHDA and SQIVND (reference sequence). This CDR3 has 15 residues. This chain's CDR3 is CASSSARVEGDMQYF. CDR3 sequence (DNA): TGTGCCAGTAGTTCGGCTAGGGTGGAAGGCGATATGCAGTATTTT.

This clonotype was found many times. The chain's CDR3 is CASSLIGTGTQYF. The CDR3 DNA is TGTGCCAGCAGTTTGATAGGGACAGGGACCCAGTACTTC. V usage is TRBV27 and J usage is TRBJ2-7; 8 bases fit TRBD1. The end of the DNA aligns better with TRBJ2-5, so the J call may be wrong. This CDR3 comprises 13 residues. The germline gives CDR1 MNHEY, CDR2 SMNVEV (reference sequence).

This clonotype has ten or more counts. The chain combines TRBV28 with TRBJ2-7; D is uncertain. V lost 0 bases and J lost 5, with 2 bases in between. This CDR3 is 11 amino acids long. Germline assignment: CDR1 MDHEN and CDR2 SYDVKM. In nucleotides, the CDR3 is TGTGCCAGCAGTTTATGGGACGAGCAGTACTTC. Protein: CASSLWDEQYF.

V usage is TRBV5-6 and J usage is TRBJ1-2; 11 bases map to TRBD1. In germline, CDR1 is SGHDT, CDR2 YYEEEE. The CDR3 is made up of 16 amino acids. J was trimmed by 4 bases and V by 2 bases; bases with no gene match: 7. CDR3 coding DNA: TGTGCCAGCAGCTTTAAAGGGACAGGGGGGACCTATGGCTACACCTTC. It codes for CASSFKGTGGTYGYTF.